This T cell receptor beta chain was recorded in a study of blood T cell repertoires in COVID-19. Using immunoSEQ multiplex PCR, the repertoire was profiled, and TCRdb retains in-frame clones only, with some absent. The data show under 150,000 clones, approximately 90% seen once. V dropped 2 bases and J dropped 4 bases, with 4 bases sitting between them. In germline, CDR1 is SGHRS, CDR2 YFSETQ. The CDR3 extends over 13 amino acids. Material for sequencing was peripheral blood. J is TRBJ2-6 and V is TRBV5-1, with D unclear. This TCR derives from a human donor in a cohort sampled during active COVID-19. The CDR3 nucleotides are TGCGCCAGCAGCTTTAGCGGGGCCAACGTCCTGACTTTC. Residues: CASSFSGANVLTF.